The clone carrying this T cell receptor beta chain has only a few counts. The sample originates from a study of PD-1 blockade in classical Hodgkin lymphoma. Sequencing was performed with immunoSEQ multiplex PCR; in TCRdb, only in-frame clones are kept and a portion is missing. The sample lists fewer than 80,000 clones, 60% to 80% occurring once. No patient escaped relapse after autologous stem cell transplantation, and brentuximab vedotin exposure varied. This clonotype was sampled from a human donor with classical Hodgkin lymphoma. The sequences come from peripheral blood mononuclear cells (PBMCs), collected before the second cycle of nivolumab.

The CDR3 region has the DNA TGTGCCAGCAGCCTTTTAGCGGGAGCAGCGGAGACCCAGTACTTC. It codes for CASSLLAGAAETQYF. The rearrangement links TRBV9 to TRBJ2-5; 9 positions match TRBD2. The CDR3 covers 15 residues. Per germline, CDR1 SGDLS and CDR2 YYNGEE. V lost 4 bases, J lost 5 bases, and 9 bases stayed unmatched. The complete variable domain, with remaining parts taken from reference TRBV9 and TRBJ2-5, reads DSGVTQTPKHLITATGQRVTLRCSPRSGDLSVYWYQQSLDQGLQFLIQYYNGEERAKGNILERFSAQQFPDLHSELNLSSLELGDSALYFCASSLLAGAAETQYFGPGTRLLVL.